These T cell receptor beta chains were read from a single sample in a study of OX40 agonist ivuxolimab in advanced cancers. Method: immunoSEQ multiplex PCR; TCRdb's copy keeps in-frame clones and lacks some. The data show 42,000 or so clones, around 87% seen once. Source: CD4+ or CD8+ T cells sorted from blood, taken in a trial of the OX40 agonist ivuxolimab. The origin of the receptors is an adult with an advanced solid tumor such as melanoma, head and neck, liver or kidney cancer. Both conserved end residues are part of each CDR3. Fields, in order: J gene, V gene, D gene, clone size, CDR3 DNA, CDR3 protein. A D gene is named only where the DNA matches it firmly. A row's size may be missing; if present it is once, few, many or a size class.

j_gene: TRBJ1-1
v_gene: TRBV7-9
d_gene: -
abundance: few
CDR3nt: TGTGCCAGCAGCTGGGCAGGGCTAGGGGGAGCTTTCTTT
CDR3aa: CASSWAGLGGAFF

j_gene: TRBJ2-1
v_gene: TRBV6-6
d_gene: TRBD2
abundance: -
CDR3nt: TGTGCCAGCAGTTACTTTTTAGCGGGCGGGAACAATGAGCAGTTCTTC
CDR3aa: CASSYFLAGGNNEQFF

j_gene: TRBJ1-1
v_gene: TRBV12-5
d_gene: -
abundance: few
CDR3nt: TGTGCTAGTTCGAGCAAAGGGTACACTGAAGCTTTCTTT
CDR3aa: CASSSKGYTEAFF

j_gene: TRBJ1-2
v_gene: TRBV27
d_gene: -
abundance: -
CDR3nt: TGTGCCAGCAGTTTATCCACAGTGTTCACGTCGGACGATGATGGCTACACCTTC
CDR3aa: CASSLSTVFTSDDDGYTF

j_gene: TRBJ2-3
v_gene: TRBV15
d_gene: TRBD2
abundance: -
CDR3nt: TGTGCCACCCTAGCGGGAGAATCAGCAGATACGCAGTATTTT
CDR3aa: CATLAGESADTQYF

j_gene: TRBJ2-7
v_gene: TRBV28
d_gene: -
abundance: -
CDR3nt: TGTGCCAGCAGTTTGGACGGCGTCAACGAGCAGTACTTC
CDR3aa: CASSLDGVNEQYF

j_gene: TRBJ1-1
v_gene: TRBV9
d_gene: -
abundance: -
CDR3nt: TGTGCCAGCAGCGTATCGGGGATGAACACTGAAGCTTTCTTT
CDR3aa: CASSVSGMNTEAFF

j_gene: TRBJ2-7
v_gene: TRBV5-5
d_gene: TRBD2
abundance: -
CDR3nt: TGTGCCAGCAGCTTGGAGCTTCACGCTAGCGGGAGCTCCTACGAGCAGTACTTC
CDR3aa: CASSLELHASGSSYEQYF

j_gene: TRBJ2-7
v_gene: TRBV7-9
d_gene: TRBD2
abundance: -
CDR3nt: TGTGCCAGCAGCCCCCAAGCGGGAGGGCCCTTGGACTACGAGCAGTACTTC
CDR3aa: CASSPQAGGPLDYEQYF

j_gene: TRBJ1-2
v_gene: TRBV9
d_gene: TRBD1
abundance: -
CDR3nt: TGTGCCAGCAGCACGGACAGGGCGGAGTATGGCTACACCTTC
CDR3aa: CASSTDRAEYGYTF

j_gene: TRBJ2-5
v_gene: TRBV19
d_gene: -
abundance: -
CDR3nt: TGTGCCAGTAGTATACGGGACTTAGGAGAGACCCAGTACTTC
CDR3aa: CASSIRDLGETQYF

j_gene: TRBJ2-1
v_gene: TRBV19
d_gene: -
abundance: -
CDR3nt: TGTGCCAGTAGTAAGACCTCTAGCGTGAGCTCCTACAATGAGCAGTTCTTC
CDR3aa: CASSKTSSVSSYNEQFF

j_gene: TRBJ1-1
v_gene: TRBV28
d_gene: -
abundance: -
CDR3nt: TGTGCCACCAGGCAGGCGGGGGACACTGAAGCTTTCTTT
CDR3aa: CATRQAGDTEAFF

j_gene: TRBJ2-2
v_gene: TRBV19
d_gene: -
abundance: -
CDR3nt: TGTGCCAGTCTGAACACCGGGGAGCTGTTTTTT
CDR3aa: CASLNTGELFF

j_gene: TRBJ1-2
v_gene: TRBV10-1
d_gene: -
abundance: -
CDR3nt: TGCGCCAGCAGTGCGTCAGCCACTAACTATGGCTACACCTTC
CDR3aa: CASSASATNYGYTF

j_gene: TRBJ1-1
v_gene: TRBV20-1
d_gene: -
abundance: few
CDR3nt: TGCAGTGCTGCTCGGGTTCCGGGAGCTTTCTTT
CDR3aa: CSAARVPGAFF

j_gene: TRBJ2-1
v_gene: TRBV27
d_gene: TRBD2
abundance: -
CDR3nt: TGTGCCAGCAGAATAGCGGGGACCTACAATGAGCAGTTCTTC
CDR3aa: CASRIAGTYNEQFF

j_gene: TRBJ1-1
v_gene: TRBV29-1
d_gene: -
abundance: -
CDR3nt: TGCAGCGTTGAAGGGTACAGTGGGGCCTCGAACACTGAAGCTTTCTTT
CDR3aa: CSVEGYSGASNTEAFF

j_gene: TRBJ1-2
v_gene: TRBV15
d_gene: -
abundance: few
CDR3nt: TGTGCCACCAGCAGCAGGCCAATTACTGAGTATGGCTACACCTTC
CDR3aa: CATSSRPITEYGYTF

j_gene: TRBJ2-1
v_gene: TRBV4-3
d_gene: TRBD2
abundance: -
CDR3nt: TGCGCCAGCAGCCAAGCCCTGCCGGGACTAGCGGGAGAGGAGCAGTTCTTC
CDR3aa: CASSQALPGLAGEEQFF

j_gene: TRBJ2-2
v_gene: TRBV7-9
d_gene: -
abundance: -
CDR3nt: TGTGCCAGCAGCCACAGCTACACCGGGGAGCTGTTTTTT
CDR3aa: CASSHSYTGELFF

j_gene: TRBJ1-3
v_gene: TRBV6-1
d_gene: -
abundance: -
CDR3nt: TGTGCCAGCAGTGAGTACAGCAGCTCTGGAAACACCATATATTTT
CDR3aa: CASSEYSSSGNTIYF

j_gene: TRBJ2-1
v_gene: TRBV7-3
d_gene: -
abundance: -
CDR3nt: TGTGCCAGCAGCTCCCCGGGGAATGAGCAGTTCTTC
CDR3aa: CASSSPGNEQFF

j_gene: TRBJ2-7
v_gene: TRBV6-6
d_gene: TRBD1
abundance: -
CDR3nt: TGTGCCAGCAGTTGGCGAACCCGGGACAGGGGATACGAGCAGTACTTC
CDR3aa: CASSWRTRDRGYEQYF

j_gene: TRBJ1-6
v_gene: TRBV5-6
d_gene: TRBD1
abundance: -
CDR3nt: TGTGCCAGCAGCTACGGGACAGCTAATTCACCCCTCCACTTT
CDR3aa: CASSYGTANSPLHF

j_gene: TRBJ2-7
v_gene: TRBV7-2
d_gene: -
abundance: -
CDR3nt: TGTGCCAGCAGCTTGTCAGGAAGCTCCTACGAGCAGTACTTC
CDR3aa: CASSLSGSSYEQYF

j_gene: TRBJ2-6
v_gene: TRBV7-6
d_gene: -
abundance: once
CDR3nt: TGTGCCAGCAGCCCTCGACAGTTCTCTGGGGCCAACGTCCTGACTTTC
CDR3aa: CASSPRQFSGANVLTF

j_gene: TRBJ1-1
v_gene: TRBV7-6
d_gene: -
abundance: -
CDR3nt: TGTGCCAGCAGCTTAGCGATTGGGACGAACACTGAAGCTTTCTTT
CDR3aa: CASSLAIGTNTEAFF

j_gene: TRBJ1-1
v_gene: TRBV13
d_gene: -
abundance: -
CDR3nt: TGTGCCAGCAGCTCTTACTCGGGGCCCCTCTTCACTGAAGCTTTCTTT
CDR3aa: CASSSYSGPLFTEAFF

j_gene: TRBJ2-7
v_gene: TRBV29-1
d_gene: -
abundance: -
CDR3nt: TGCAGCGTTGATGACGGTACCTCCTACGAGCAGTACTTC
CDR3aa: CSVDDGTSYEQYF

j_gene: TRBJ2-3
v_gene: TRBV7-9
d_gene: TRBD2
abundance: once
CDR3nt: TGTGCCAGCAGCTCGGGGACTAGGACCACAGATACGCAGTATTTT
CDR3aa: CASSSGTRTTDTQYF

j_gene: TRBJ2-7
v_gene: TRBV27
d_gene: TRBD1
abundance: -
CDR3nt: TGTGCCAGCAGTTGGACAGGCGGAAACTACGAGCAGTACTTC
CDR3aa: CASSWTGGNYEQYF

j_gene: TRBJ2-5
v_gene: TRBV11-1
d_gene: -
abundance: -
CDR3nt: TGTGCCAGCAGCTTAGACGGGGAGACCCAGTACTTC
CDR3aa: CASSLDGETQYF